These 7 T cell receptor beta chains came from one sample sequenced in a study of blood T cell repertoires in COVID-19. The assay was immunoSEQ multiplex PCR, and TCRdb's table has in-frame clones only and misses some. This table has about 150,000 clones, just under 85% appearing once. What was sequenced was peripheral blood. These receptors came from a woman aged 55-75 years with acute or convalescent COVID-19.

The V gene is TRBV18, the J gene TRBJ1-3; D gene ambiguous. Germline assignment: CDR1 KGHSH and CDR2 LQKENI. The V gene lost 3 bases and the J gene lost 6 bases, with 21 bases spanning the gap. The CDR3 runs to 17 residues. DNA of the CDR3: TGTGCCAGCTCACCGAGGGAGTTCGCCGGGGTGTTAAACACCATATATTTT. Its translation is CASSPREFAGVLNTIYF. The full variable domain, in which reference TRBV18 and TRBJ1-3 provide the parts outside the CDR3, is NAGVMQNPRHLVRRRGQEARLRCSPMKGHSHVYWYRQLPEEGLKFMVYLQKENIIDESGMPKERFSAEFPKEGPSILRIQQVVRGDSAAYFCASSPREFAGVLNTIYFGEGSWLTVV.

The chain is built from TRBV19 and TRBJ2-7, with 11 positions matching TRBD1. V shed 2 bases and J 4 bases; nucleotides not matched to a gene: 4. This CDR3 has 15 amino acids. Germline V gives CDR1 LNHDA, CDR2 SQIVND (reference sequence). This CDR3 is CASSIWDRGGYEQYV. The CDR3 DNA reads TGTGCCAGTAGTATATGGGACAGGGGGGGGTACGAGCAGTACGTC.

The chain uses TRBV13 and TRBJ1-2; 10 bases are a match to TRBD1. The CDR3 has 15 residues. V was pared by 4 bases and J by 6 bases, with 8 bases of the junction left unmatched. Germline V CDR1 and CDR2: PRHDT, FYEKMQ (reference sequence). CDR3 sequence: CASSSGQGIKDGYTF. The DNA of the CDR3 is TGTGCCAGCAGCTCGGGACAGGGGATAAAGGATGGCTACACCTTC.

The CDR3 reads CASSQGTGTEAFF. The CDR3 bases are TGTGCCAGCAGCCAAGGGACAGGCACTGAAGCTTTCTTT. V usage is TRBV6-5 and J usage is TRBJ1-1; TRBD1 matches 8 bases. CDR1 is MNHEY, CDR2 SVGAGI, per germline. The CDR3 spans 13 residues. The junction had 4 bases not matched to a gene; V was cut back by 6 bases and J by 4 bases.

This rearrangement joins TRBV7-9 to TRBJ2-7; a weak D match, TRBD1 (5 bases). Trimming pared 5 bases from V and 1 base from J, leaving 18 bases between. The CDR3 is made up of 16 amino acids. CDR1 and CDR2 (germline): SEHNR, FQNEAQ (reference sequence). Written as DNA, the CDR3 is TGTGCCAGCAGCCTTTCCCGCCAGGGAAAATCCTACGAGCAGTACTTC. Its protein product is CASSLSRQGKSYEQYF.

This clone showed up just once. The rearrangement links TRBV7-2 to TRBJ2-3, with D possibly matching TRBD1 (5 bases). Germline lookup yields CDR1 SGHTA and CDR2 FQGNSA. V shed 1 base and J shed 5 bases, with 10 bases lying between them. This CDR3 region has 14 residues. For the CDR3, the DNA is TGTGCCAGCAGCTTAGAGTCAGGGCGAGATACGCAGTATTTT. The encoded protein is CASSLESGRDTQYF.

The chain carries TRBV6-5 and TRBJ2-1; 11 bases are shared with TRBD2. The length of the CDR3 is 16 residues. Germline values: CDR1 MNHEY, CDR2 SVGAGI. V lost 2 bases, J lost 7 bases, and 7 bases stayed unmatched. The CDR3 nucleotides read TGTGCCAGCAGTTACAGGCTAGCGGGGGGATTAAATGAGCAGTTCTTC. It codes for CASSYRLAGGLNEQFF.